The 8 T cell receptor beta chains reported below all come from one sample, sequenced in a study of blood T cell repertoires in COVID-19. Profiled with immunoSEQ multiplex PCR; TCRdb holds only in-frame clones, not every one. The sample lists approximately 200,000 clones, 88% occurring once. Sequenced input: peripheral blood. These receptors all come from a woman aged 25-40 years with acute or convalescent COVID-19.

The J gene is TRBJ1-2, the V gene TRBV30, with a weak D call TRBD1 (5 bases). Between the trimmed V and J ends, which lost 3 bases and 3 bases, there was a span of 11 bases. This CDR3 contains 13 residues. Germline CDR1 reads GTSNPN; CDR2 reads SVGIG (reference sequence). Written as DNA, the CDR3 is TGTGCCTGGAGGGGTGCCAGGGACTATGGCTACACCTTC. It yields the protein CAWRGARDYGYTF.

This clone was detected only a few times. This chain links TRBV2 with TRBJ2-1; TRBD1 aligns across 8 bases. The germline V gene has CDR1 SNHLY and CDR2 FYNNEI. V shed 1 base, J shed 8 bases, and the junction held 7 bases outside the gene matches. This CDR3 has 15 residues. CDR3 DNA sequence: TGTGCCAGCAGTGAAGGGACAGGGATGATTTATGAGCAGTTCTTC. This gives the protein CASSEGTGMIYEQFF.

This chain links TRBV4-2 with TRBJ2-7; possibly TRBD2 for D (6 bases). Germline CDR1 LGHNA, CDR2 YNFKEQ. The CDR3 has 15 amino acids. V shed 3 bases and J shed 3 bases, with 15 bases lying between them. This CDR3 is CASSHRAGEFYEQYF. CDR3 bases: TGTGCCAGCAGCCATCGAGCGGGCGAATTCTACGAGCAGTACTTC.

The rearrangement joins TRBV28 to TRBJ1-4; 7 bases match TRBD1. Germline V CDR1 and CDR2: MDHEN, SYDVKM. V dropped 5 bases and J dropped 8; count of bases not matched to a gene: 14. The CDR3 has 16 amino acids. As DNA, the CDR3 is TGTGCCAGCAGTGCGGCGTCAGGGGGTGTGGGGGAAAAACTGTTTTTT. Amino acid sequence: CASSAASGGVGEKLFF.

This chain joins TRBV28 and TRBJ2-4; TRBD2 aligns across 8 bases. J gave up 5 bases and V 10 bases, and 10 bases lay outside the gene matches. This CDR3 region has 14 residues. CDR1 MDHEN and CDR2 SYDVKM come from the germline V gene. The CDR3 loop is CATLESGRQNIQYF. Here the CDR3 DNA reads TGTGCCACCCTAGAGAGCGGGAGACAAAACATTCAGTACTTC. Full variable domain (outside the CDR3, taken from reference TRBV28 and TRBJ2-4): DVKVTQSSRYLVKRTGEKVFLECVQDMDHENMFWYRQDPGLGLRLIYFSYDVKMKEKGDIPEGYSVSREKKERFSLILESASTNQTSMYLCATLESGRQNIQYFGAGTRLSVL.

V usage is TRBV7-9 and J usage is TRBJ2-7; the D gene is possibly TRBD1 (5 bases). This CDR3 has 14 amino acids. V shed 4 bases and J shed 2 bases, with 12 bases lying between them. In germline, CDR1 is SEHNR, CDR2 FQNEAQ (reference sequence). This CDR3 is CASSSQGVTYEQYF. The CDR3 bases are TGTGCCAGCAGCTCGCAGGGTGTCACCTACGAGCAGTACTTC.

The chain uses TRBV9 and TRBJ1-1, with TRBD1 as a possible D gene (6 bases). The CDR3 is 14 amino acids. Germline CDR1 and CDR2: SGDLS and YYNGEE. V was pared by 0 bases and J by 1 base, with 7 bases between. CDR3 nucleotide sequence: TGTGCCAGCAGCGTAGAAGGGGGGAACACTGAAGCTTTCTTT. It encodes CASSVEGGNTEAFF.

This chain links TRBV20-1 with TRBJ2-3; D gene ambiguous. Trimming took 6 bases from V and 5 from J, leaving 9 bases between them. CDR1 is DFQATT and CDR2 is SNEGSKA in the germline V gene (reference sequence). The CDR3 length is 11 residues. The CDR3 region has the DNA TGCAGTGCCCCCATCGGAGATACGCAGTATTTT. Its protein is CSAPIGDTQYF.